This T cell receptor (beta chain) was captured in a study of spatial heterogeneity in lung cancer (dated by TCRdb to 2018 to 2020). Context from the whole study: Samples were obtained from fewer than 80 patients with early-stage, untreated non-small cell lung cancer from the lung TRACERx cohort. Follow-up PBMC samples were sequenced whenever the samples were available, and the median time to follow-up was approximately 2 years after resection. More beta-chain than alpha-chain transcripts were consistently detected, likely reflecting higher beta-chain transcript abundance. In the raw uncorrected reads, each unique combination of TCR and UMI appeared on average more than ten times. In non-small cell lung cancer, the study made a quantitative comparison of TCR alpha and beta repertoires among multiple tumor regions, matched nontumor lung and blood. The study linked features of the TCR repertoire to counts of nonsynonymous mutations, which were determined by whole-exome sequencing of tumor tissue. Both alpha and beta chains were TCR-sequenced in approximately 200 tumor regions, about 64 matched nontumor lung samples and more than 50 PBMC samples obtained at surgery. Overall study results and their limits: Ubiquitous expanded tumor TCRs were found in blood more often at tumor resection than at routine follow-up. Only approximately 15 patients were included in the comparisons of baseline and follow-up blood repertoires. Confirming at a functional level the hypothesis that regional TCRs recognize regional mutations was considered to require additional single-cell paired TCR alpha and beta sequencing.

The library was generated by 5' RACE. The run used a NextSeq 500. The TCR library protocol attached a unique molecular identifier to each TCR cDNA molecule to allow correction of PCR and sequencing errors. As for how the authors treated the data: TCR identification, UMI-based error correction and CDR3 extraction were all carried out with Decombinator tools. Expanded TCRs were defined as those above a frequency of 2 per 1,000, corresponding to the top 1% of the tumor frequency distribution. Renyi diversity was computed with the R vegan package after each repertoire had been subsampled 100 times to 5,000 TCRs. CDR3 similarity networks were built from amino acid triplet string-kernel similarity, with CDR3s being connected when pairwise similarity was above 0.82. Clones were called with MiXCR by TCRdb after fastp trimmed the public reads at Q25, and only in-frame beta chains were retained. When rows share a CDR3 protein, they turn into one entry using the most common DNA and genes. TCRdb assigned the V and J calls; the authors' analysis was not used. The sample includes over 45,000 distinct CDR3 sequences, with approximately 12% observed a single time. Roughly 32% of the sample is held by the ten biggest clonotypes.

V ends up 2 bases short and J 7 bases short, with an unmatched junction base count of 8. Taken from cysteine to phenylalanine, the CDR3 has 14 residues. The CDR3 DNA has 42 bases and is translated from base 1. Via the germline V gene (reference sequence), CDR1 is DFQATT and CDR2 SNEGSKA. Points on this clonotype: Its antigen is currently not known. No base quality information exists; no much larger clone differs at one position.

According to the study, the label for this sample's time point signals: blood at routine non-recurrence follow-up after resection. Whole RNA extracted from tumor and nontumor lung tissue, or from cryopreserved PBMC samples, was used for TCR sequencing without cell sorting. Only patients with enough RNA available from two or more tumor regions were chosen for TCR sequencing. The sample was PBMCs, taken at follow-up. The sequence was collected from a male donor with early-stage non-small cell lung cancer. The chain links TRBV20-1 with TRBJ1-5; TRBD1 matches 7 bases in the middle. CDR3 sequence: CSARPTGTYQPQHF. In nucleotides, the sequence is TGCAGTGCTAGACCGACAGGGACTTACCAGCCCCAGCATTTT.